This TCR beta chain was sequenced during a study of Graves' ophthalmopathy and Graves' hyperthyroidism. The study's findings and limits: A 13-signature model separated ophthalmopathy from stable hyperthyroidism, just over 85% sensitivity, roughly 80% specificity.

The authors amplified TCR beta CDR3 regions, and they did so from RNA transcripts for repertoire sequencing. The first round was an RT-PCR with HTBI primers, and the second round was a multiplex PCR. TCRdb called the multiplex PCR reads again in MiXCR, with one record for every CDR3 protein. The sample consists of around 1.1 million distinct CDR3 sequences, roughly two fifths of them appearing once. This clonotype was seen many times. The antigen is undetermined. This CDR3 has 14 amino acids. The trim removed 6 bases at V and 5 bases at J, leaving 7 bases unmatched. From germline, CDR1 is MNHEY and CDR2 SVGAGI.

The sequenced sample consisted of peripheral blood or thyroid tissue (not recorded which). This clonotype originated in an adult man with Graves' hyperthyroidism. The chain uses TRBV6-5 and TRBJ2-5; TRBD2 agrees at 9 bases. The CDR3 DNA sequence: TGTGCCAGCAGACAGGCGGGGGGGCGGGAGACCCAGTACTTC. Amino acids: CASRQAGGRETQYF.